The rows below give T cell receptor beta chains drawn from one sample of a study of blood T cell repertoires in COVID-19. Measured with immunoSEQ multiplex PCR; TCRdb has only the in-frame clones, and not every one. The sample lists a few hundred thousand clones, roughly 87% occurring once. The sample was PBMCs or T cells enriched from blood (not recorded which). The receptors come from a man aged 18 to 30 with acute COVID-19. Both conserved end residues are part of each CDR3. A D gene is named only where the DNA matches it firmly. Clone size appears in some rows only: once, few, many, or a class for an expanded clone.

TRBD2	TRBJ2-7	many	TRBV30	CAWGHPGLAGDRSYEQYF	TGTGCCTGGGGACATCCGGGACTAGCGGGAGATAGGTCGTACGAGCAGTACTTC
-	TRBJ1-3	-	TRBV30	CAWSVRGGSNTIYF	TGTGCCTGGAGTGTACGCGGGGGATCCAACACCATATATTTT
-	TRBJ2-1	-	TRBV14	CASRDQAHLLPYNEQFF	TGTGCCAGCAGAGACCAGGCCCACCTTTTACCCTACAATGAGCAGTTCTTC
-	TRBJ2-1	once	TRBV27	CASILGGEQFF	TGTGCCAGCATTCTGGGGGGTGAGCAGTTCTTC
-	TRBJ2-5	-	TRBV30	CAWSVEETQYF	TGTGCCTGGAGTGTCGAAGAGACCCAGTACTTC
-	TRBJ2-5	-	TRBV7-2	CASSLGSNKETQYF	TGTGCCAGCAGCTTAGGCTCAAACAAAGAGACCCAGTACTTC
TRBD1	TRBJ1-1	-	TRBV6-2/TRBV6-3	CASSQNTGQRNTEAFF	TGTGCCAGCAGCCAAAACACGGGACAGCGAAACACTGAAGCTTTCTTT
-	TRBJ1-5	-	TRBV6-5	CASTGMAGQPQHF	TGTGCCAGCACGGGGATGGCGGGGCAGCCCCAGCATTTT
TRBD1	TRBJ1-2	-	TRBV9	CASSDQFSGQGIGYTF	TGTGCCAGCAGTGATCAATTTTCCGGACAGGGGATTGGCTACACCTTC
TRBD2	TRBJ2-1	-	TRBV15	CATSPRRTSGYNEQFF	TGTGCCACCAGCCCTAGGCGGACTAGCGGATACAATGAGCAGTTCTTC
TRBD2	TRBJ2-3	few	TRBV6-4	CASRLAGSTDTQYF	TGTGCCAGCAGACTAGCGGGGAGCACAGATACGCAGTATTTT
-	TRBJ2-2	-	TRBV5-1	CASSLQGFGTGELFF	TGCGCCAGCAGCTTACAGGGCTTCGGGACCGGGGAGCTGTTTTTT
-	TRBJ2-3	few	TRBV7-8	CASPGGNGTDTQYF	TGTGCCAGTCCCGGGGGAAACGGCACAGATACGCAGTATTTT
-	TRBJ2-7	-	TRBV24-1	CATSDLYYEQYF	TGTGCCACCAGTGATCTCTATTACGAGCAGTACTTC
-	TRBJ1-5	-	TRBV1	CTSSHPIQGIRAF	TGCACCAGCAGCCACCCTATACAGGGAATCCGAGCCTTT
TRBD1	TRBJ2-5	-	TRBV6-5	CASSMDRAQETQYF	TGTGCCAGCAGCATGGACAGGGCCCAAGAGACCCAGTACTTC
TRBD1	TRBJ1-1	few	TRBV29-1	CSVTGTGGRITEAFF	TGCAGCGTTACCGGGACAGGGGGTAGAATCACTGAAGCTTTCTTT
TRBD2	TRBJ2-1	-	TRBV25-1	CASSDETSGSNEQFF	TGTGCCAGCAGTGACGAGACTAGCGGGAGTAATGAGCAGTTCTTC
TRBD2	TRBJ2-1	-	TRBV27	CASTSGRSTNEQFF	TGTGCCAGCACTAGCGGGAGATCCACCAATGAGCAGTTCTTC
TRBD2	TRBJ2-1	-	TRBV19	CASSIALAGEQFF	TGTGCCAGTAGTATAGCGCTAGCGGGGGAGCAGTTCTTC
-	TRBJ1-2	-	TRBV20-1	CSASRQGNYGYTF	TGCAGTGCTAGTCGGCAGGGAAACTATGGCTACACCTTC
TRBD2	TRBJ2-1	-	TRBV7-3	CASSFSGRYNEQFF	TGTGCCAGCAGCTTTAGCGGGAGGTACAATGAGCAGTTCTTC
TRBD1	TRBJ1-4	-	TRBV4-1	CASSQTGRNEKLFF	TGCGCCAGCAGCCAGACAGGGCGTAATGAAAAACTGTTTTTT
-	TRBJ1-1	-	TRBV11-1	CASSFFLLEPWTEAFF	TGTGCCAGCAGCTTTTTCCTCCTAGAGCCCTGGACTGAAGCTTTCTTT
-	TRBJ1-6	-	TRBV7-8	CASSMTGHSYNSPLHF	TGTGCCAGCAGCATGACAGGACACTCCTATAATTCACCCCTCCACTTT
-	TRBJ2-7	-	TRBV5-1	CASSSGWTDYEQYF	TGCGCCAGCAGCTCCGGTTGGACTGACTACGAGCAGTACTTC
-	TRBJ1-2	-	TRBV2	CASSEGSSPVDYGYTF	TGTGCCAGCAGTGAAGGGTCCTCGCCGGTTGACTATGGCTACACCTTC
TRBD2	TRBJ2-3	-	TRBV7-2	CASSPMGLDTDTQYF	TGTGCCAGCAGCCCGATGGGACTAGACACAGATACGCAGTATTTT
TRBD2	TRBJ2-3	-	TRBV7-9	CASSPTTSGIFTDTQYF	TGTGCCAGCAGCCCTACCACTAGCGGGATTTTCACAGATACGCAGTATTTT
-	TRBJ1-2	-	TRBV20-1	CSATDRYGYTF	TGCAGTGCTACCGACAGATATGGCTACACCTTC
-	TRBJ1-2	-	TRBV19	CASSIAEGKATGYTF	TGTGCCAGTAGTATAGCGGAGGGGAAGGCGACAGGCTACACCTTC
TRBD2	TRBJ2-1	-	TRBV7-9	CASSLAGGTSGKYNEQFF	TGTGCCAGCAGCTTAGCGGGTGGGACTAGCGGGAAGTACAATGAGCAGTTCTTC
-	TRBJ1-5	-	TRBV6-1	CASSEDGQFNQPQHF	TGTGCCAGCAGTGAAGATGGACAGTTCAATCAGCCCCAGCATTTT
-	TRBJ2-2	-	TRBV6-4	CASSLTGSPNAGELFF	TGTGCCAGCAGTCTTACAGGGTCCCCCAACGCCGGGGAGCTGTTTTTT
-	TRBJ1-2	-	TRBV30	CAWSIRDILRGYTF	TGTGCCTGGAGTATCCGGGACATCCTGCGTGGCTACACCTTC
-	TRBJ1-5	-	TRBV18	CASSLSGVGNQPQHF	TGTGCCAGCTCACTGTCCGGGGTGGGCAATCAGCCCCAGCATTTT
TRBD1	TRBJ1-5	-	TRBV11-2	CASSQTGRISNQPQHF	TGTGCCAGCAGCCAGACAGGGAGAATTAGCAATCAGCCCCAGCATTTT
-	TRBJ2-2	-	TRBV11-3	CASSLAANTGELFF	TGTGCCAGCAGCTTAGCCGCGAACACCGGGGAGCTGTTTTTT
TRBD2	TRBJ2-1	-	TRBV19	CATNYGGRLGEQFF	TGTGCTACAAACTATGGCGGGAGATTAGGTGAGCAGTTCTTC
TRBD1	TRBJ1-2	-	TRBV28	CASRPDRVFGYTF	TGTGCCAGCAGGCCTGACAGGGTATTTGGCTACACCTTC
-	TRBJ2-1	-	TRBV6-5	CASTVGGQQFF	TGTGCCAGCACCGTGGGAGGCCAGCAGTTCTTC
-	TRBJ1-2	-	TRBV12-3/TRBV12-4	CASSFHDGYTF	TGTGCCAGCAGTTTTCATGATGGCTACACCTTC
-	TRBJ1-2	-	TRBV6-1	CASSEDGRVPPSSPYLYGYTF	TGTGCCAGCAGTGAAGATGGCAGGGTCCCTCCTTCGTCACCCTATCTGTATGGCTACACCTTC
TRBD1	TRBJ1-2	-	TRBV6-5	CASSRDRGYGYTF	TGTGCCAGCAGTCGGGACAGGGGCTATGGCTACACCTTC
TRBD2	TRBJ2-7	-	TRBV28	CASSRTSESYEQYF	TGTGCCAGCAGCCGTACTAGCGAGAGCTACGAGCAGTACTTC
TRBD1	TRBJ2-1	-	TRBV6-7	CASSYPLDRAGYNEQFF	TGTGCCAGCAGTTACCCCCTCGACAGGGCGGGTTACAATGAGCAGTTCTTC
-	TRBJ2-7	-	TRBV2	CASSGYRTYEQYF	TGTGCCAGCAGTGGGTACAGAACCTACGAGCAGTACTTC
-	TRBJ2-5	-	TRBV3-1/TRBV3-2	CASSLSGETQYF	TGTGCCAGCAGCCTTTCCGGAGAGACCCAGTACTTC
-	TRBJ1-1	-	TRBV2	CASSVGGGPGTEAFF	TGTGCCAGCAGTGTCGGCGGAGGGCCGGGCACTGAAGCTTTCTTT
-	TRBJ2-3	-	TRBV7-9	CASSFSGGTDTQYF	TGTGCCAGCAGCTTCAGTGGAGGGACAGATACGCAGTATTTT
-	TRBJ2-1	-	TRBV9	CASSVSGLTSNEQFF	TGTGCCAGCAGCGTATCAGGACTAACGTCTAATGAGCAGTTCTTC
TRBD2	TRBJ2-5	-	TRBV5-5	CASSYLELAGGPGAETQYF	TGTGCCAGCAGCTATCTAGAGCTAGCGGGAGGGCCCGGGGCAGAGACCCAGTACTTC
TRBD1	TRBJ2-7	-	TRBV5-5	CASSRDRGVYEQYF	TGTGCCAGCAGCCGGGACAGGGGAGTTTACGAGCAGTACTTC